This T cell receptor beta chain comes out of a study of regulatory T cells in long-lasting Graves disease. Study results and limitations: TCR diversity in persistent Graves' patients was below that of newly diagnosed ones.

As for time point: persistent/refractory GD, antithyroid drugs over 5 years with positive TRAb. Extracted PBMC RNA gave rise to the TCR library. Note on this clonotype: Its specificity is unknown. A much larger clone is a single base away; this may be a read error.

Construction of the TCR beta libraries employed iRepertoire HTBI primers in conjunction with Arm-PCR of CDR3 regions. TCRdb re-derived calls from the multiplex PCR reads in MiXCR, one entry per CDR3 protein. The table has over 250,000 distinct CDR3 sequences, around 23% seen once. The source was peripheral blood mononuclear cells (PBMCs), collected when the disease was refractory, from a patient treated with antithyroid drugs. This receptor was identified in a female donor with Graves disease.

The CDR3 spells CASSWTATNEELFF. CDR3 in DNA: TGTGCCAGCAGTTGGACAGCAACTAATGAAGAACTGTTTTTT. The V call is TRBV6-5, the J call TRBJ1-4; TRBD1 is a possible D gene (6 bases). The CDR3 covers 14 residues. In germline, CDR1 is MNHEY, CDR2 SVGAGI.